This T cell receptor (beta chain) was observed in a study of T cells in Graves' hyperthyroidism and ophthalmopathy (dated by TCRdb to between 2017 and 2020). With respect to the entire study: Peripheral blood was sampled at the time of initial diagnosis, prior to any treatment. TCR V-J signatures able to tell the groups apart were searched for in a discovery cohort of approximately 95 patients, of whom roughly 42 had Graves' ophthalmopathy and 57 had stable Graves' hyperthyroidism. After blood sampling, hyperthyroidism patients were treated with methimazole at a starting dose of 30 mg daily, and ophthalmopathy patients were treated with high-dose intravenous methylprednisolone. Prospective prediction of ophthalmopathy was tested in an independent validation cohort of some 19 hyperthyroidism patients and around 16 patients who later progressed to ophthalmopathy. The roughly 100 discovery patients were randomly divided into training and test sets at a 7:3 ratio. In addition, the study compared T-cell repertoires in thyroid tissue and in blood from about six Graves' hyperthyroidism patients. According to the paper, TCR Vbeta CDR3 sequencing was carried out on over 130 peripheral blood samples, which came from 40 to 45 ophthalmopathy, under 80 hyperthyroidism and approximately 17 progressor patients.

This clonotype appeared many times. The antigen this receptor binds is unknown. No much larger clonotype is one base removed from it; base qualities were not supplied. Hyperthyroidism patients were newly diagnosed, had a disease duration of under 2 months, and were aged 18 to 65 years. Exclusion was applied to patients with uncontrolled infections, other autoimmune diseases, pregnancy or lactation. Diagnoses relied on clinical symptoms, serum thyroxine and TRAb, thyroid ultrasound and orbital computed tomography. Blood from progressor patients was collected at the time of first diagnosis with hyperthyroidism, before any ophthalmopathy symptoms had appeared. PBMCs were separated from roughly 9.3 ml of fresh peripheral blood using Ficoll-Paque density gradient centrifugation. Progressor patients were first diagnosed with Graves' hyperthyroidism and then developed ophthalmopathy during follow-up. Total RNA was extracted using Trizol reagent, and RNA quality was assessed on an Agilent 2100 Bioanalyzer.

Broad study findings and their caveats: A 13 V-J signature model separated ophthalmopathy from stable hyperthyroidism, with 87.88% sensitivity and roughly 84% specificity in cross-validation and 80%/75% in testing. In validation, the model predicted progression to ophthalmopathy a median of roughly 6.5 months before onset, with over 60% sensitivity and roughly 77% specificity. Most expanded thyroid clonotypes (frequency above 0.001) were also found in blood, which suggests that blood repertoires may mirror thyroid immune responses. No statistical method was used to set the sample size in advance, and investigators knew the group allocation.

The TCR beta CDR3 regions were amplified from the RNA transcripts. A first-round RT-PCR of the TCR CDR3 used the HTBI primer set with the Qiagen OneStep RT-PCR kit. A second multiplex PCR round built the libraries, followed by size selection and purification. Libraries were sequenced paired-end with 100 bp reads on an Illumina HiSeq2000. The study's own analysis went as follows. SOAPnuke was used to process the raw data, throwing out any read that contained adapters or uncalled bases, had a mean Phred below 15, or lacked an exact constant-primer or identifier match. High-quality paired reads were merged using COPE v1.2.5, and each unique nucleotide sequence was defined as a clonotype. MiTCR v1.1 was used to align clonotypes to the IMGT TRBV, TRBD and TRBJ reference segments. Only V-J combinations with frequency above 0.0001, covering 99.2% of repertoires, were analysed. The TCS score was defined as the ratio of F50 (clonal expansion) to E x V (chaos), calculated using BLOSUM62-based TCRdist between CDR3 peptides within each V-J. Welch's t-statistics and random forest reduced approximately 520 V-J features to 10 to 15, which were used in a naive Bayes classifier (R e1071). TCRdb trimmed public reads at Q25 via fastp, called clones via MiXCR and kept in-frame beta chains. Every distinct CDR3 protein forms one entry, paired with its most common genes and DNA. These V and J calls derive from TCRdb rather than the authors' analysis. The sample records some 380,000 distinct CDR3 sequences, around an eighth of which are singletons. Roughly 20% of the sample comes from the top ten.

What was sequenced was blood. This TCR was recovered from a man aged 25-45 years with Graves' hyperthyroidism that later progressed to Graves' ophthalmopathy.

The CDR3 region has the sequence CASNKGQGYTGELFF. The DNA reads TGTGCCAGCAACAAGGGACAGGGGTACACCGGGGAGCTGTTTTTT. The receptor chain draws on TRBV27 and TRBJ2-2, and 10 junctional nucleotides match TRBD1. Trimming removed 7 bases from V and 3 bases from J; the gene matches leave 5 bases unexplained. Counted from cysteine to phenylalanine, this CDR3 has 15 amino acids. Only CDR3 DNA is held: 45 bases, read in frame from base 1. Taken from the germline V gene (reference sequence), the CDR1 and CDR2 loops are MNHEY and SMNVEV.